These 2 T cell receptor beta chains came from one sample sequenced in a study of CD8 T cells in Susac syndrome. Random-hexamer reverse transcription was applied to roughly 0.45 to 1 ug RNA. One entry per CDR3 protein, called by TCRdb with MiXCR from the immunoSEQ multiplex PCR reads. This sample has 150,000 to 200,000 distinct CDR3 sequences, with roughly 95% found just once. Sequencing was done on a sample of CD4+ T cells from PBMCs. These receptors were collected from a human donor with Susac syndrome.

The V and J genes are TRBV24-1 and TRBJ2-5; TRBD1 or TRBD2 may be the D gene (5 bases each). Between the trimmed V and J ends, which lost 5 bases and 5 bases, there was a span of 11 bases. The V gene's germline CDR1 is KGHDR and CDR2 SFDVKD. The CDR3 is 13 amino acids. As DNA, the CDR3 is TGTGCCACCAGTGCCCGGGGCGGGGAGACCCAGTACTTC. It codes for CATSARGGETQYF.

CDR3 region: CASSLGATDTQYF. The CDR3 DNA is TGTGCCAGCAGTTTGGGGGCCACAGATACGCAGTATTTT. V usage is TRBV12-3 or TRBV12-4 and J usage is TRBJ2-3; possibly TRBD1 for D (6 bases). The germline V and J ends were trimmed by 3 bases and 2 bases, with 6 bases remaining between them. The CDR3 sequence is 13 residues long.